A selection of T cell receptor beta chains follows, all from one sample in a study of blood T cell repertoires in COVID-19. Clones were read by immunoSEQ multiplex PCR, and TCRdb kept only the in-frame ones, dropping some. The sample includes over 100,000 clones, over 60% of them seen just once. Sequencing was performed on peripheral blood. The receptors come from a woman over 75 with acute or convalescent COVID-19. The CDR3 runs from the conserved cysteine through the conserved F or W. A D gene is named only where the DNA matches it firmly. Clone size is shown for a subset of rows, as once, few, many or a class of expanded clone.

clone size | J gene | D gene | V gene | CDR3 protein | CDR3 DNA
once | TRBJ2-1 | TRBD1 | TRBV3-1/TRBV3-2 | CASSQVGQGAYNEQFF | TGTGCCAGCAGCCAAGTGGGACAGGGGGCGTACAATGAGCAGTTCTTC
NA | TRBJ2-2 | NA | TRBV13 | CASRAGLDTGELFF | TGTGCCAGCAGGGCAGGGTTGGACACCGGGGAGCTGTTTTTT
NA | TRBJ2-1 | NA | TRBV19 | CASSIRLEGPQFF | TGTGCCAGTAGTATACGACTAGAGGGTCCCCAGTTCTTC
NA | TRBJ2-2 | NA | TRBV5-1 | CASSLARGTGELFF | TGCGCCAGCAGCTTGGCCCGGGGCACCGGGGAGCTGTTTTTT
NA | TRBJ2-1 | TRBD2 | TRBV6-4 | CARGTSGSYNEQFF | TGTGCCAGAGGGACTAGCGGATCATACAATGAGCAGTTCTTC
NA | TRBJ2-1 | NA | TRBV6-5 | CASSQSTSYNEQFF | TGTGCCAGCAGTCAGTCAACCTCCTACAATGAGCAGTTCTTC
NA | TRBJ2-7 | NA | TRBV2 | CASRSDRLEYEQYF | TGTGCCAGCAGAAGTGACAGGCTGGAATACGAGCAGTACTTC
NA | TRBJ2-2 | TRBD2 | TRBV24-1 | CATSDSKTSGNTGELFF | TGTGCCACCAGTGACTCGAAGACTAGCGGGAACACCGGGGAGCTGTTTTTT
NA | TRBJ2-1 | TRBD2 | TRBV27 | CASSSGLAGANSYNEQFF | TGTGCCAGCAGTTCGGGACTAGCGGGAGCCAACTCCTACAATGAGCAGTTCTTC
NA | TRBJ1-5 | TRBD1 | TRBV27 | CASSPSTGGDSNQPQHF | TGTGCCAGCAGTCCCAGTACAGGGGGGGATAGCAATCAGCCCCAGCATTTT
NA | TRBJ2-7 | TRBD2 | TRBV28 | CASNSIGTSVTYEQYF | TGTGCCAGCAACTCAATCGGGACTAGCGTTACCTACGAGCAGTACTTC
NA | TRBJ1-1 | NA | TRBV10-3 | CATSFEDTEAFF | TGTGCCACCTCTTTTGAGGACACTGAAGCTTTCTTT
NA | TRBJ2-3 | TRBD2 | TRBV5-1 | CASSLASGGTPDTQYF | TGCGCCAGCAGCTTGGCCAGCGGGGGGACCCCAGATACGCAGTATTTT
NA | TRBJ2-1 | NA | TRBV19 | CASSLWAHLNNEQFF | TGTGCCAGTAGTCTGTGGGCCCACTTAAACAATGAGCAGTTCTTC
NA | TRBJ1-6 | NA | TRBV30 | CAWSGGGNSPLHF | TGTGCCTGGAGTGGAGGCGGGAATTCACCCCTCCACTTT
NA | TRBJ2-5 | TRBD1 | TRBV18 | CASSPSTPGQGIQETQYF | TGTGCCAGCTCACCGTCGACACCGGGACAGGGAATCCAAGAGACCCAGTACTTC
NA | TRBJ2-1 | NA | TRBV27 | CASSTPLIGGSYNEQFF | TGTGCCAGCAGTACCCCTCTGATCGGGGGCTCCTACAATGAGCAGTTCTTC
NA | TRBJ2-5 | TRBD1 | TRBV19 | CASSIGSINRGETQYF | TGTGCCAGTAGTATCGGCAGTATCAACAGGGGAGAGACCCAGTACTTC
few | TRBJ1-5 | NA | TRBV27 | CASSSRLGGANQPQHF | TGTGCCAGCAGTTCCCGCCTTGGAGGGGCGAATCAGCCCCAGCATTTT
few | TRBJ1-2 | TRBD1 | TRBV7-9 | CASSTTGANYGYTF | TGTGCCAGCAGCACTACAGGGGCCAACTATGGCTACACCTTC
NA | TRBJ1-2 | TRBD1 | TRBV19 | CASSGTGPQGYTF | TGTGCCAGTTCCGGGACAGGGCCTCAGGGCTACACCTTC